This entry lists 27 T cell receptor beta chains sequenced from one sample in a study of blood T cell repertoires in COVID-19. Method: immunoSEQ multiplex PCR; TCRdb's copy keeps in-frame clones and lacks some. This repertoire shows 60,000 to 70,000 clones, 91% found once; its top ten account for 7.3%. The sequenced material came from peripheral blood. The source is a human donor in a cohort sampled during active COVID-19.

This chain joins TRBV5-1 and TRBJ1-2; 11 nucleotides align to TRBD1. The CDR3 has 16 residues. From germline, CDR1 is SGHRS and CDR2 YFSETQ. V shed 4 bases and J 7 bases; nucleotides not matched to a gene: 12. The CDR3 region is CASSRQLGQGAGGYTF. Here the CDR3 DNA reads TGCGCCAGCAGCCGACAACTTGGACAGGGGGCAGGTGGCTACACCTTC.

The gene calls are TRBV10-3 and TRBJ2-7; TRBD2 matches 9 bases. Germline assignment: CDR1 ENHRY and CDR2 SYGVKD. This CDR3 comprises 14 residues. The V segment lost 6 bases and the J segment 2 bases; nucleotides outside the gene matches: 5. The DNA for the CDR3 is TGTGCCATCAGGGCGACTAGCGGTGCCTACGAGCAGTACTTC. Its translation: CAIRATSGAYEQYF.

This rearrangement joins TRBV7-8 to TRBJ2-1; tentative D call: TRBD2 (5 bases). The germline V and J ends were trimmed by 5 bases and 5 bases, with 7 bases remaining between them. The CDR3 has 12 amino acids. Germline lookup yields CDR1 SGHVS and CDR2 FQNEAQ. The CDR3 sequence is CASSELDNEQFF. For the CDR3, the DNA is TGTGCCAGCAGCGAACTAGACAATGAGCAGTTCTTC.

The chain links TRBV19 to TRBJ2-7; 8 positions agree with TRBD2. The V segment lost 5 bases and the J segment 2 bases; nucleotides outside the gene matches: 2. The CDR3 runs to 13 residues. In germline, CDR1 is LNHDA, CDR2 SQIVND (reference sequence). CDR3 region: CASSAGLAYEQYF. In nucleotides, the CDR3 is TGTGCCAGTAGTGCGGGACTAGCCTACGAGCAGTACTTC.

The rearrangement links TRBV7-9 to TRBJ2-7; possibly TRBD2 for D (6 bases). CDR1 is SEHNR, CDR2 FQNEAQ, per germline (reference sequence). The CDR3 loop spans 12 amino acids. Trimming took 5 bases from V and 1 from J, leaving 6 bases between them. Written as DNA, the CDR3 is TGTGCCAGCAGCCGGGGGTCCTACGAGCAGTACTTC. This encodes CASSRGSYEQYF.

This chain's CDR3 is CASSPTGTGAGEKLFF. For the CDR3, the DNA is TGTGCCAGCAGCCCAACTGGGACAGGGGCAGGTGAAAAACTGTTTTTT. The chain is built from TRBV7-2 and TRBJ1-4; 10 bases map to TRBD1. The CDR3 runs to 16 residues. Trimming cost V 5 bases and J 7 bases; bases outside gene matches: 10. Germline CDR1 is SGHTA and CDR2 is FQGNSA. The full variable domain, completed using reference TRBV7-2 and TRBJ1-4, is GAGVSQSPSNKVTEKGKDVELRCDPISGHTALYWYRQSLGQGLEFLIYFQGNSAPDKSGLPSDRFSAERTGGSVSTLTIQRTQQEDSAVYLCASSPTGTGAGEKLFFGSGTQLSVL.

The V and J genes are TRBV5-1 and TRBJ2-1, with TRBD2 matching 10 bases. The CDR3 spans 15 residues. Germline V lookup: CDR1 SGHRS, CDR2 YFSETQ. Unmatched junction bases numbered 6, after V lost 1 base and J lost 8 bases. This CDR3 reads CASSLILAGVDEQFF. DNA of the CDR3: TGCGCCAGCAGCTTGATCCTAGCGGGAGTCGATGAGCAGTTCTTC.

The V and J genes are TRBV2 and TRBJ1-4, with 9 bases that match TRBD1. V gave up 4 bases and J gave up 7 bases; unmatched junction bases: 13. Germline V gene sequence: CDR1 SNHLY, CDR2 FYNNEI. The CDR3 sequence is 17 residues long. The CDR3 nucleotides read TGTGCCAGCAGTGTTGGAGGGACAGGGTCCCTGGGTGAAAAACTGTTTTTT. Translated, it gives CASSVGGTGSLGEKLFF.

In its sample, this clone was seen a few times. The rearrangement links TRBV30 to TRBJ2-3, with 9 bases aligning to TRBD2. Trimming took 5 bases from V and 4 from J; bases not matched to a gene: 4. The CDR3 spans 13 residues. CDR1 GTSNPN and CDR2 SVGIG come from the germline V gene (reference sequence). The CDR3 sequence: CAWGGRAPDTQYF. In DNA, the CDR3 is TGTGCCTGGGGCGGGAGGGCCCCAGATACGCAGTATTTT.

J is TRBJ2-1 and V is TRBV2; 7 bases map to TRBD2. CDR1 and CDR2 (germline): SNHLY, FYNNEI. Trimming removed 6 bases from V and 0 bases from J; junction bases left unmatched: 5. The CDR3 is made up of 15 amino acids. CDR3 DNA: TGTGCCAGCAGGAGGGGACTAACCTCCTACAATGAGCAGTTCTTC. This codes for CASRRGLTSYNEQFF.

Here the CDR3 reads CASSLGSADGEQFF. DNA for the CDR3: TGTGCCAGCAGCTTGGGCTCGGCAGATGGGGAGCAGTTCTTC. This chain links TRBV11-2 with TRBJ2-1, with D hard to call. CDR1 SGHAT and CDR2 FQNNGV come from the germline V gene. Trimming took off 3 bases at V and 10 bases at J, with 16 bases between the two ends. The CDR3 sequence is 14 residues long.

The chain couples TRBV6-6 to TRBJ1-1, with 11 bases aligning to TRBD1. The trim removed 7 bases at V and 3 bases at J, leaving 7 bases unmatched. The CDR3 has 15 residues. Looked up from germline, CDR1 is MNHNY and CDR2 is SVGAGI (reference sequence). In DNA, the CDR3 is TGTGCCAGCACCGACCCGGGACAGGGGGACACTGAAGCTTTCTTT. Amino acids: CASTDPGQGDTEAFF.

This clone was observed once. The chain couples TRBV7-2 to TRBJ2-7; D remains unclear. Trimming removed 1 base from V and 3 bases from J, with 7 bases in between. CDR3 length: 13 residues. Germline lookup yields CDR1 SGHTA and CDR2 FQGNSA. CDR3: CASSLGAFYEQYF. In nucleotides, the CDR3 is TGTGCCAGCAGCTTAGGGGCCTTCTACGAGCAGTACTTC.

J is TRBJ2-7 and V is TRBV27, with a tentative D call TRBD1 (5 bases). Germline loops: CDR1 MNHEY, CDR2 SMNVEV (reference sequence). The CDR3 contains 15 residues. The V end was cut by 6 bases, the J end by 4 bases, with 19 bases between. The CDR3, as DNA: TGTGCCAGCAGCCCGAAGGGCAGGGCTTCTTACGAGCAGTACTTC. Translation gives CASSPKGRASYEQYF.

This chain links TRBV7-9 with TRBJ2-1; TRBD1 matches 10 bases. The CDR3 loop spans 15 amino acids. V shed 2 bases and J 7 bases; nucleotides not matched to a gene: 5. The V gene's germline CDR1 is SEHNR and CDR2 FQNEAQ (reference sequence). Here the CDR3 reads CASSLRQGAGNEQFF. DNA for the CDR3: TGTGCCAGCAGCTTAAGACAGGGGGCTGGGAATGAGCAGTTCTTC.

This chain links TRBV2 with TRBJ2-1; 8 bases fit TRBD2. The CDR3 consists of 15 residues. The junction had 4 bases not matched to a gene; V was cut back by 2 bases and J by 4 bases. CDR1 is SNHLY, CDR2 FYNNEI, per germline. CDR3 bases: TGTGCCAGCAGTGAAAGCGGGGGAGCTTACAATGAGCAGTTCTTC. This gives the protein CASSESGGAYNEQFF. Full variable domain (remainder filled in from reference TRBV2 and TRBJ2-1): EPEVTQTPSHQVTQMGQEVILRCVPISNHLYFYWYRQILGQKVEFLVSFYNNEISEKSEIFDDQFSVERPDGSNFTLKIRSTKLEDSAMYFCASSESGGAYNEQFFGPGTRLTVL.

The chain joins TRBV6-2 or TRBV6-3 to TRBJ2-1, with 7 bases matching TRBD1. The CDR3 length is 14 residues. Per germline, CDR1 MNHEY and CDR2 SVGEGT. V lost 0 bases and J lost 9; bases outside the gene matches: 5. CDR3 in amino acids: CASSYSRQGGEQFF. The CDR3 coding sequence is TGTGCCAGCAGTTACTCGAGACAGGGTGGTGAGCAGTTCTTC.

The V gene is TRBV7-8, the J gene TRBJ1-2; D unclear. CDR3 length: 15 residues. Germline CDR1 and CDR2: SGHVS and FQNEAQ. The V end was cut by 6 bases, the J end by 5 bases, with 19 bases between. The CDR3 DNA follows: TGTGCCAGCAGTTCGTCTCCCAGTACGGGGTATGGCTACACCTTC. As protein: CASSSSPSTGYGYTF.

The rearrangement links TRBV5-1 to TRBJ2-7; TRBD1 matches at 9 bases. The junction had 1 base not matched to a gene; V was cut back by 2 bases and J by 1 base. This CDR3 is built from 14 residues. CDR1 is SGHRS, CDR2 YFSETQ, per germline. In DNA form, the CDR3 reads TGCGCCAGCAGCTTACAGGGGGCTTCCTACGAGCAGTACTTC. As protein: CASSLQGASYEQYF.

This clone was counted once. The chain links TRBV7-3 to TRBJ2-3; weak D call: TRBD2 (5 bases). The CDR3 has 14 amino acids. In germline, CDR1 is SGHTA, CDR2 FQGTGA. V was clipped by 6 bases and J by 6 bases, with 16 bases between them. The CDR3 loop reads CASRGGLPGDTQYF. CDR3 sequence (DNA): TGTGCCAGCAGGGGTGGGCTACCGGGGGATACGCAGTATTTT.

V gene TRBV7-9 combines with J gene TRBJ1-4; no definite D call. The CDR3 covers 16 residues. CDR1 and CDR2 (germline): SEHNR, FQNEAQ (reference sequence). The V end was cut by 1 base, the J end by 4 bases, with 13 bases between. The CDR3 region is CASSLGGTVNNEKLFF. The CDR3 region has the DNA TGTGCCAGCAGCTTAGGTGGTACAGTCAATAATGAAAAACTGTTTTTT.

The chain combines TRBV9 with TRBJ2-3, with a possible D match to TRBD1 (6 bases). CDR3 length: 16 amino acids. CDR1 is SGDLS, CDR2 YYNGEE, per germline. Deletions cut 3 bases from V and 0 bases from J, with 14 bases between. For the CDR3, the DNA is TGTGCCAGCAGCGCCGTAGGGGGAGCTAGCACAGATACGCAGTATTTT. Residues: CASSAVGGASTDTQYF.

The V and J genes are TRBV19 and TRBJ1-1, with 9 bases identical to TRBD1. With V trimmed by 7 bases and J by 6 bases, 9 bases remained unmatched. The CDR3 is 14 residues long. Germline CDR1 LNHDA, CDR2 SQIVND (reference sequence). The CDR3 spells CASTPLTGGSEAFF. The CDR3 DNA is TGTGCCAGTACTCCATTGACAGGGGGATCTGAAGCTTTCTTT.

This chain uses TRBV3-1 (or the pseudogene TRBV3-2) with TRBJ2-2; 9 nucleotides match TRBD2. Losses at the gene ends were 4 bases for V and 4 bases for J; bases not matched to a gene: 10. This CDR3 has 17 amino acids. Germline values: CDR1 LGHDT, CDR2 YNNKEL (reference sequence). The CDR3 sequence: CASSPSGAGGRTGELFF. The CDR3 nucleotides are TGTGCCAGCAGCCCTAGCGGGGCGGGAGGGCGCACCGGGGAGCTGTTTTTT.

This chain uses TRBV5-6 with TRBJ2-7; no clear D. Trimming stripped 2 bases from V and 9 bases from J, with 12 bases between. The CDR3 is made up of 12 amino acids. Looked up from germline, CDR1 is SGHDT and CDR2 is YYEEEE. CDR3: CASSFARSGQYF. The CDR3 DNA reads TGTGCCAGCAGCTTCGCGAGAAGTGGGCAGTACTTC. Using reference TRBV5-6 and TRBJ2-7 for the parts outside the CDR3, the full variable domain is DAGVTQSPTHLIKTRGQQVTLRCSPKSGHDTVSWYQQALGQGPQFIFQYYEEEERQRGNFPDRFSGHQFPNYSSELNVNALLLGDSALYLCASSFARSGQYFGPGTRLTVT.

J is TRBJ2-3 and V is TRBV7-3; 9 nucleotides agree with TRBD2. With V trimmed by 3 bases and J by 1 base, 14 bases remained unmatched. Germline CDR1 reads SGHTA; CDR2 reads FQGTGA. The CDR3 contains 19 residues. The CDR3 DNA reads TGTGCCAGCAGCTTGCGAGGCGGGGGGGCCCGTTTAGGCACAGATACGCAGTATTTT. Encoded protein: CASSLRGGGARLGTDTQYF.

This clone was seen once. This rearrangement joins TRBV7-9 to TRBJ2-7; 8 bases line up with TRBD1. Germline V gene sequence: CDR1 SEHNR, CDR2 FQNEAQ (reference sequence). V gave up 5 bases and J gave up 9 bases; unmatched junction bases: 15. This CDR3 spans 15 amino acids. CDR3 DNA sequence: TGTGCCAGCAGCGCGGACAGGGATAGGGGGGATGTGCAGTACTTC. The encoded protein is CASSADRDRGDVQYF.